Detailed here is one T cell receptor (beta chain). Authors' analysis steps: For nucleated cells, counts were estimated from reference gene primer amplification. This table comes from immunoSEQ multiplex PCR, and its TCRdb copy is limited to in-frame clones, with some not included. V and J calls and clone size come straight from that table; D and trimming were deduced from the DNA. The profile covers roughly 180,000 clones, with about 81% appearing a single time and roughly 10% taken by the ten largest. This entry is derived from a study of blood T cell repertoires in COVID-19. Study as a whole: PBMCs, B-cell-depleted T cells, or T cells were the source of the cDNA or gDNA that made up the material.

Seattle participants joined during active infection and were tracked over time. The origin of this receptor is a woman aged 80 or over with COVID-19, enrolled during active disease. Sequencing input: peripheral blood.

CDR3 protein: CASSASGQGATEAFF. The DNA of the CDR3 is TGTGCCAGCAGTGCGTCGGGACAGGGGGCCACTGAAGCTTTCTTT. The V call is TRBV28, the J call TRBJ1-1; 12 bases fit TRBD1. The V gene's germline CDR1 is MDHEN and CDR2 SYDVKM. The CDR3 covers 15 residues. V lost 5 bases, J lost 4 bases, and 5 bases stayed unmatched.